The entry below gives a single T cell receptor beta chain sequence along with its context. The method was immunoSEQ multiplex PCR; TCRdb's version includes in-frame clones alone and lacks a portion of them. The data contain about 350,000 clones, about 86% of them singletons. The sample originates from a study of Ad26.COV2.S vaccination and SARS-CoV-2 variants. Treatment specified: roughly 20 received Ad26.COV2.S at low or high dose, single or two shots; 5 received placebo; per-sample allocation not given. Collection of samples fell on day 63 after the first vaccine or placebo injection. The CDR3 has 15 amino acids. Trimming shortened V by 6 bases and J by 6 bases, and 18 bases separated the two germline ends. Germline loops: CDR1 KGHDR, CDR2 SFDVKD.

The sequences come from peripheral blood, collected in a trial of Ad26.COV2.S vaccine versus placebo. The sequence derives from a person aged 18 to 65 who received the Ad26.COV2.S COVID-19 vaccine or a placebo. The chain is built from TRBV24-1 and TRBJ2-3, with D tentatively TRBD2 (5 bases). As DNA, the CDR3 is TGTGCCACCAGTTTTACGGGTGGACTCACCGATACGCAGTATTTT. As protein: CATSFTGGLTDTQYF.